These 10 T cell receptor beta chains were all obtained from the same sample, sequenced in a study of blood T cells in healthy people across ages. A second about 7 to 11 cycle PCR used barcoded and J-beta primers. TCRdb re-called the 5' RACE reads through MiXCR, storing one row per CDR3 protein. The table shows around 1.5 million distinct CDR3 sequences, with 40% to 50% occurring only once. Material: blood. The receptors shown here come from a woman aged 18-29 years in good health.

V gene TRBV6-1 combines with J gene TRBJ2-1; weak D call: TRBD1 (6 bases). The CDR3 runs 16 residues. Germline CDR1 is MNHNS and CDR2 is SASEGT. V shed 1 base and J shed 0 bases, with 10 bases lying between them. Here the CDR3 DNA reads TGTGCCAGCAGTGAAGTGAGGGACACCTCCTACAATGAGCAGTTCTTC. Translated, it gives CASSEVRDTSYNEQFF.

The chain couples TRBV7-2 to TRBJ1-2; D is perhaps TRBD1 (5 bases). CDR1 is SGHTA and CDR2 is FQGNSA in the germline V gene. The CDR3 loop spans 15 amino acids. With 1 base removed from V and 8 bases from J, the gap between germline ends came to 17 bases. CDR3 loop: CASSLEVGGPRGYTF. CDR3 in DNA: TGTGCCAGCAGCTTAGAGGTGGGGGGTCCCCGAGGCTACACCTTC.

The gene calls are TRBV6-1 and TRBJ2-4; a weak D match, TRBD2 (5 bases). The J call may be incorrect, as the DNA end agrees better with TRBJ2-7. The CDR3 has 14 amino acids. CDR1 is MNHNS, CDR2 SASEGT, per germline. The CDR3 region is CASRSSGLSYEQYF. In DNA, the CDR3 is TGTGCCAGCCGTAGTTCGGGGTTATCCTACGAGCAGTACTTC.

This clonotype was seen only a few times. This chain uses TRBV6-6 with TRBJ2-7; 8 bases line up with TRBD1. The V and J ends lost 4 bases and 0 bases, in that order; junction bases with no gene match: 8. Per germline, CDR1 MNHNY and CDR2 SVGAGI (reference sequence). The CDR3 length is 16 residues. This CDR3 is CASSFGQGPNSYEQYF. CDR3 nucleotide sequence: TGTGCCAGCAGTTTCGGACAGGGTCCAAACTCCTACGAGCAGTACTTC.

J is TRBJ2-3 and V is TRBV6-4; 9 nucleotides line up with TRBD2. CDR1 is MRHNA, CDR2 SNTAGT, per germline. The ends lost 2 bases at V and 4 bases at J; junction bases unmatched: 4. The CDR3 consists of 15 residues. CDR3 amino acids: CASSDSGLASDTQYF. In nucleotides, the CDR3 is TGTGCCAGCAGTGACAGTGGACTAGCGTCAGATACGCAGTATTTT.

This clonotype was counted only a few times. The chain uses TRBV12-3 or TRBV12-4 and TRBJ2-1; tentative D call: TRBD2 (5 bases). The V and J ends lost 3 bases and 2 bases respectively, with 11 bases between them. This CDR3 region has 15 residues. Here the CDR3 reads CASSFSPAAYNEQFF. DNA for the CDR3: TGTGCCAGCAGTTTCTCACCAGCGGCCTACAATGAGCAGTTCTTC.

The V call is TRBV12-3 or TRBV12-4, the J call TRBJ2-3; 12 nucleotides line up with TRBD2. The CDR3 extends over 15 amino acids. V dropped 8 bases and J dropped 5; count of bases not matched to a gene: 8. DNA of the CDR3: TGTGCCAGCGGGCGACTAGCGGGGGCGGGAGATACGCAGTATTTT. It yields the protein CASGRLAGAGDTQYF.

Comment on this clonotype: The junction departs from the called germline gene at one end, perhaps through a read error. This chain connects TRBV29-1 to TRBJ1-1, with a weak D call TRBD1 (5 bases). The CDR3 spans 11 residues. Germline CDR1 and CDR2: SQVTM and ANQGSEA. The CDR3 here is CSVGEDTEAFF. CDR3 nucleotides: TGCAGCGTTGGGGAGGACACTGAAGCCTTCTTT.

The chain uses TRBV29-1 and TRBJ1-6, with TRBD1 identical over 9 bases. The V segment lost 7 bases and the J segment 7 bases; nucleotides outside the gene matches: 5. Germline V gives CDR1 SQVTM, CDR2 ANQGSEA. The CDR3 loop spans 13 amino acids. CDR3 protein: CSAGDRENSPLHF. In DNA form, the CDR3 reads TGCAGCGCTGGGGACAGGGAGAATTCACCCCTCCACTTT. The full variable domain, with the rest looked up from reference TRBV29-1 and TRBJ1-6, is SAVISQKPSRDICQRGTSLTIQCQVDSQVTMMFWYRQQPGQSLTLIATANQGSEATYESGFVIDKFPISRPNLTFSTLTVSNMSPEDSSIYLCSAGDRENSPLHFGNGTRLTVT.

V and J are TRBV6-6 and TRBJ2-5; D might be TRBD1 (5 bases). The V gene lost 5 bases and the J gene lost 11 bases, with 18 bases spanning the gap. The CDR3 consists of 13 residues. Germline values: CDR1 MNHNY, CDR2 SVGAGI (reference sequence). The CDR3 sequence is CASSTTAKNEQYF. As DNA, the CDR3 is TGTGCCAGCAGTACGACAGCGAAGAATGAGCAGTACTTC.